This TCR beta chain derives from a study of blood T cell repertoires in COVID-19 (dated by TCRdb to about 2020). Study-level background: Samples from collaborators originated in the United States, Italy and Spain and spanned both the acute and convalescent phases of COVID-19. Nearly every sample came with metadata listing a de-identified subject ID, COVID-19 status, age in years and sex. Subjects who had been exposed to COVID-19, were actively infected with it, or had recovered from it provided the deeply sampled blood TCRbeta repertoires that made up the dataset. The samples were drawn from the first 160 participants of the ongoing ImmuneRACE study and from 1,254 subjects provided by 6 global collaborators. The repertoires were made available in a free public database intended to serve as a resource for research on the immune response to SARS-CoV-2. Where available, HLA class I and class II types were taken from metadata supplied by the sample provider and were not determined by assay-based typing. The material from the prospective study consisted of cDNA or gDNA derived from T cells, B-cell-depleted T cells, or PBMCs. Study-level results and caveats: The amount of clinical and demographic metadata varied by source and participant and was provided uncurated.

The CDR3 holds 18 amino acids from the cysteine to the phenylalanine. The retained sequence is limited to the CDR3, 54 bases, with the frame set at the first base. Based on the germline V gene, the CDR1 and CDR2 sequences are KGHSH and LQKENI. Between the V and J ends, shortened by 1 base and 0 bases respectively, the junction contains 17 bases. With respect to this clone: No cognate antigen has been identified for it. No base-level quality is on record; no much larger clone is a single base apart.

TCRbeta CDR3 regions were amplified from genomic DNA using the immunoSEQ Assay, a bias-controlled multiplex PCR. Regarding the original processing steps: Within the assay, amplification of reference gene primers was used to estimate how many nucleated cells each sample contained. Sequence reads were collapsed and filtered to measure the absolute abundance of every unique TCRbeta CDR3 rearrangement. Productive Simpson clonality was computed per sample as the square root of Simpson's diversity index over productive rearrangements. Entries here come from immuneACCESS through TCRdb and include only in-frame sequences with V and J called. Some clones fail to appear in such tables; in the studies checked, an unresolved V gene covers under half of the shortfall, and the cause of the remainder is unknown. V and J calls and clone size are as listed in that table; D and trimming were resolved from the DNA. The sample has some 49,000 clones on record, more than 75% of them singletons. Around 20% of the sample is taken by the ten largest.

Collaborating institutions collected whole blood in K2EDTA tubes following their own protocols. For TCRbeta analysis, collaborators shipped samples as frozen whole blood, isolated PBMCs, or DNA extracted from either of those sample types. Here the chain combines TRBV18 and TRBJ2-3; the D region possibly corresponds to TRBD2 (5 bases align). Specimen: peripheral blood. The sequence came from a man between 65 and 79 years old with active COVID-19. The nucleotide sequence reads TGTGCCAGCTCACCACGCGTAGCAGTAGCGACAAGCACAGATACGCAGTATTTT. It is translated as CASSPRVAVATSTDTQYF.